The clone carrying this T cell receptor (beta chain) was seen at least ten times. What it binds is not known. The data are from a study of T cells after yellow fever vaccination. Study-wide context: With SMART-Seq v4 Ultra Low Input, the fractions containing low cell numbers were prepared.

Overall study results and limits: FACS-sorted repertoires could harbor abundant contaminating bulk-population clonotypes. Most clones from primary vaccination were detected again post-booster (just under 97% CD4, 88% CD8). Shared CD4/CD8 clonotypes were a small share, likely from convergent recombination.

V was shortened by 5 bases and J by 3 bases, with 8 bases between the two germline ends. The germline gives CDR1 SGHNT, CDR2 YYREEE (reference sequence). The CDR3 has 13 amino acids. TCRdb called the 5' RACE reads again in MiXCR, with one record for every CDR3 protein. The sample contains some 120,000 distinct CDR3 sequences, roughly 6.7% of which appear only once. This clonotype originated in a young man who received the YFV17D yellow fever vaccine. The chain uses TRBV5-4 and TRBJ1-4; D remains unclear. The specimen was CD4+ T cells sorted from PBMCs, collected more than 8 days after the first yellow fever vaccination. The CDR3 region is CASSVLANEKLFF. DNA of the CDR3: TGTGCCAGCAGTGTTTTGGCTAATGAAAAACTGTTTTTT.